This T cell receptor beta chain was identified in a study of spatial heterogeneity in lung cancer. CDR1 is DFQATT, CDR2 SNEGSKA, per germline (reference sequence). The V end was cut by 2 bases, the J end by 1 base, with 7 bases between. CDR3 size: 13 residues. Documented time point: sample taken at primary tumor resection. Sequencing was performed on whole RNA extracted from tumor and nontumor lung tissue, or from frozen PBMC, and the material was left unsorted. MiXCR, run by TCRdb on the 5' RACE reads, gives a single entry per CDR3 protein. The table shows 45,000 or so distinct CDR3 sequences, with 6% to 9.5% occurring only once.

The receptor was derived from a female donor with early-stage non-small cell lung cancer. Here the sequenced sample was PBMCs, taken at surgery. The chain recombines TRBV20-1 with TRBJ2-3, with D uncertain. CDR3 residues: CSARNAGTDTQYF. As DNA, the CDR3 is TGCAGTGCTAGAAATGCCGGCACAGATACGCAGTATTTT.